This T cell receptor (beta chain) was retrieved from a study of vaccination effects on CD4 cells after COVID-19. Study at large: Either the mRNA-1273 or the BNT162b2 vaccine was given to participants as two doses. Sample donation by two convalescent patients took place 16 days and one week before vaccination. Study-level findings and limits: Few convalescent patients, and no early post-infection timepoints, were available to the study.

After expansion with viral peptide pools in the ViraFEST assay, antigen-specific CD4+ T cells were sequenced. Researchers isolated CD4+ T cells once approximately 10 days of culture had elapsed. The person had PCR-confirmed SARS-CoV-2 infection between March and December 2020. Each culture had half its medium swapped for IL-2 medium on days 3 and 7. Only in-frame clones appear in the TCRdb table, and some are missing; sequencing was by immunoSEQ multiplex PCR. The sample holds around 30,000 clones, under 75% seen once. In the case of this clone: No antigen is known for it.

The source is a human donor who had a prior SARS-CoV-2 infection. The source material was CD4+ T cells from PBMCs cultured with SARS-CoV-2 spike peptides, sampled before COVID-19 vaccination.

CDR3 nucleotides: TGTGCTAGTGTTGCATGGAACCTCGATTACAATGAGCAGTTCTTC. It is translated as CASVAWNLDYNEQFF. The genes are TRBV12-5 and TRBJ2-1; D is uncertain. Germline V CDR1 and CDR2: LGHNT, FRNRAP. V was clipped by 7 bases and J by 4 bases, with 17 bases between them. The CDR3 totals 15 residues.